Listed below are T cell receptor beta chains from one sample, sequenced in a study of T cells in localized non-small cell lung cancer. Libraries were prepared by immunoSEQ multiplex PCR; TCRdb keeps only in-frame clonotypes and omits some of them. The data show about 53,000 clones, around 80% seen once. This sample comprised peripheral blood mononuclear cells, obtained before any cancer treatment. The receptors were sampled from a man aged 35-69 years with stage III lung adenocarcinoma. Each CDR3 is given with its conserved first and last residue. The D gene is left open where the match is weak. Only part of the rows carry a size: once, few, many, or a class if the clone is expanded.

v_gene: TRBV2
j_gene: TRBJ2-3
abundance: once
d_gene: TRBD2
CDR3aa: CASTWDPAGNSGPQYF
CDR3nt: TGTGCCAGCACTTGGGATCCAGCGGGGAACTCGGGTCCGCAGTATTTT

v_gene: TRBV19
j_gene: TRBJ2-5
abundance: few
d_gene: TRBD2
CDR3aa: CATATGTSGYQETQYF
CDR3nt: TGTGCCACCGCGACAGGGACTAGCGGGTACCAAGAGACCCAGTACTTC

v_gene: TRBV5-1
j_gene: TRBJ2-7
abundance: NA
d_gene: NA
CDR3aa: CASSQDSYEQYF
CDR3nt: TGCGCCAGCAGCCAGGACAGCTACGAGCAGTACTTC

v_gene: TRBV10-3
j_gene: TRBJ1-2
abundance: NA
d_gene: NA
CDR3aa: CAISADGLRGYTF
CDR3nt: TGTGCCATCAGTGCCGACGGCCTCAGGGGCTACACCTTC

v_gene: TRBV5-1
j_gene: TRBJ2-7
abundance: NA
d_gene: NA
CDR3aa: CASSLEGRKDHEQYF
CDR3nt: TGCGCCAGCAGCTTGGAGGGGAGAAAGGATCACGAGCAGTACTTC

v_gene: TRBV19
j_gene: TRBJ2-3
abundance: once
d_gene: TRBD2
CDR3aa: CASSTASGYTDTQYF
CDR3nt: TGTGCCAGTAGTACAGCTAGCGGGTACACAGATACGCAGTATTTT

v_gene: TRBV5-1
j_gene: TRBJ2-1
abundance: NA
d_gene: NA
CDR3aa: CASSLGLATYNEQFF
CDR3nt: TGCGCCAGCAGCTTGGGACTTGCCACCTACAATGAGCAGTTCTTC

v_gene: TRBV29-1
j_gene: TRBJ2-5
abundance: NA
d_gene: NA
CDR3aa: CSVGGLQETQYF
CDR3nt: TGCAGCGTTGGGGGGCTGCAAGAGACCCAGTACTTC

v_gene: TRBV7-9
j_gene: TRBJ1-5
abundance: NA
d_gene: NA
CDR3aa: CASSAEGFNQPQHF
CDR3nt: TGTGCCAGCAGCGCCGAGGGCTTCAATCAGCCCCAGCATTTT

v_gene: TRBV5-6
j_gene: TRBJ2-5
abundance: once
d_gene: TRBD1
CDR3aa: CASSLRDRVIQETQYF
CDR3nt: TGTGCCAGCAGCTTGAGGGACAGGGTCATCCAAGAGACCCAGTACTTC

v_gene: TRBV19
j_gene: TRBJ2-2
abundance: NA
d_gene: NA
CDR3aa: CASSRAQGYGGELFF
CDR3nt: TGTGCCAGTAGTAGGGCACAGGGATATGGCGGGGAGCTGTTTTTT

v_gene: TRBV19
j_gene: TRBJ2-7
abundance: NA
d_gene: NA
CDR3aa: CASSVDSSGYEQYF
CDR3nt: TGTGCCAGTAGTGTGGACTCCTCGGGCTACGAGCAGTACTTC

v_gene: TRBV5-1
j_gene: TRBJ1-1
abundance: NA
d_gene: NA
CDR3aa: CASSSTGSTEAFF
CDR3nt: TGCGCCAGCAGCTCGACAGGCAGCACTGAAGCTTTCTTT

v_gene: TRBV29-1
j_gene: TRBJ2-5
abundance: NA
d_gene: TRBD2
CDR3aa: CSGVGGGPETQYF
CDR3nt: TGCAGCGGGGTCGGGGGGGGCCCGGAGACCCAGTACTTC

v_gene: TRBV21-1
j_gene: TRBJ1-2
abundance: NA
d_gene: NA
CDR3aa: CASSNPGFIGYGYTF
CDR3nt: TGTGCCAGCAGCAACCCAGGGTTCATCGGCTATGGCTACACCTTC

v_gene: TRBV6-1
j_gene: TRBJ2-7
abundance: once
d_gene: TRBD1
CDR3aa: CASRGQGHYEQYF
CDR3nt: TGTGCCAGCAGGGGACAGGGCCACTACGAGCAGTACTTC

v_gene: TRBV5-4
j_gene: TRBJ1-1
abundance: NA
d_gene: TRBD1
CDR3aa: CASSRTGTEAFF
CDR3nt: TGTGCCAGCAGCCGGACAGGGACTGAAGCTTTCTTT

v_gene: TRBV7-6
j_gene: TRBJ2-1
abundance: NA
d_gene: TRBD1
CDR3aa: CASSLDRDFNEQFF
CDR3nt: TGTGCCAGCAGCCTCGACAGGGATTTCAATGAGCAGTTCTTC